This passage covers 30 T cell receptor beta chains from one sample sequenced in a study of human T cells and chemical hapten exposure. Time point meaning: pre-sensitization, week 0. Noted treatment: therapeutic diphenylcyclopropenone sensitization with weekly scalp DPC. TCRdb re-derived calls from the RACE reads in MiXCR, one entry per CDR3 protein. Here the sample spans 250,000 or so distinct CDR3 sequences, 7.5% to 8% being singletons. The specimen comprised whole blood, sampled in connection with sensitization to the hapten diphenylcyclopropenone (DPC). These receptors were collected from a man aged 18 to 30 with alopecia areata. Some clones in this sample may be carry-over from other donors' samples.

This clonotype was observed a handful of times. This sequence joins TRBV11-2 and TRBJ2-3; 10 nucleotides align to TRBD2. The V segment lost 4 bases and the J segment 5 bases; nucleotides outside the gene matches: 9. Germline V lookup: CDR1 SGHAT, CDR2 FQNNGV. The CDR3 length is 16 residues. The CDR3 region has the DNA TGTGCCAGCAGCTCCCTAGCGGGGGCCCGGGGAGATACGCAGTATTTT. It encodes CASSSLAGARGDTQYF.

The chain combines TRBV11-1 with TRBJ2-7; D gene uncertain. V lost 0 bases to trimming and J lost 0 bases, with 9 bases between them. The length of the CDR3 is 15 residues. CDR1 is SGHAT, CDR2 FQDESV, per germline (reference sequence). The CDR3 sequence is CASSLAAQSSYEQYF. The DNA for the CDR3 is TGTGCCAGCAGCTTAGCTGCACAAAGCTCCTACGAGCAGTACTTC.

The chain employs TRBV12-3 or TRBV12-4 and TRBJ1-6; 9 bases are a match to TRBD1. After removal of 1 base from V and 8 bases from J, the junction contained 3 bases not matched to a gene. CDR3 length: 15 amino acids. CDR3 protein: CASSLGTGVDSPLHF. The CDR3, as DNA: TGTGCCAGCAGTTTAGGGACAGGGGTTGATTCACCCCTCCACTTT.

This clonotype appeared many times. In nucleotides, the CDR3 is TGCAGCGTTCTGGGGGGTACCGCCACTGAAGCTTTCTTT. Translating gives CSVLGGTATEAFF. V is TRBV29-1 and J is TRBJ1-1; D perhaps matches TRBD1 (5 bases). This CDR3 contains 13 residues. Germline loops: CDR1 SQVTM, CDR2 ANQGSEA. The germline V and J ends were trimmed by 5 bases and 4 bases, with 14 bases remaining between them.

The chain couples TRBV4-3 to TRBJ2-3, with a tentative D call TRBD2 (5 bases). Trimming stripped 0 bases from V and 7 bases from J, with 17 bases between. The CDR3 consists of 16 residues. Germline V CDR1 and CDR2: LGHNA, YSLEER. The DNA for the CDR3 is TGCGCCAGCAGCCAAGATGGATCCCCGCTCGGGAATACGCAGTATTTT. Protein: CASSQDGSPLGNTQYF.

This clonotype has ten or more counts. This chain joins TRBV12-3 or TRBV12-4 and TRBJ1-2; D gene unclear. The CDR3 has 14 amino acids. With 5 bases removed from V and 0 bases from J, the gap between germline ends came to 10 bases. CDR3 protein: CASSPPEANYGYTF. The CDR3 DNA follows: TGTGCCAGCAGTCCCCCCGAGGCTAACTATGGCTACACCTTC.

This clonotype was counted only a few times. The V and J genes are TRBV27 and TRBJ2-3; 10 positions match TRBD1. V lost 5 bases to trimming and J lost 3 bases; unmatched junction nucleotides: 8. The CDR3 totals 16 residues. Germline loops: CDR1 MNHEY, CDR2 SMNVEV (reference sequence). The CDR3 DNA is TGTGCCAGCAGTCCGGACAGGGGGGACGTAACAGATACGCAGTATTTT. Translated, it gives CASSPDRGDVTDTQYF.

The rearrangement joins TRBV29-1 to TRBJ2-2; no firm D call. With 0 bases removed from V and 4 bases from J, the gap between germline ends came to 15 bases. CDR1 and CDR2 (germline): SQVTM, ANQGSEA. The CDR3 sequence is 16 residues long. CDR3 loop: CSVEDVRDSTTGELFF. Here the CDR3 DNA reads TGCAGCGTTGAAGATGTTAGGGATTCGACCACCGGGGAGCTGTTTTTT.

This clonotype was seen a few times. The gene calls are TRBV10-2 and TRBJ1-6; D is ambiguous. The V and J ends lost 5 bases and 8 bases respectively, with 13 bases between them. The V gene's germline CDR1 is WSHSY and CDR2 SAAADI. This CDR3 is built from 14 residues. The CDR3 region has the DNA TGCGCCAGCAGTATCCAGGAGGGTCATTCACCCCTCCACTTT. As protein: CASSIQEGHSPLHF.

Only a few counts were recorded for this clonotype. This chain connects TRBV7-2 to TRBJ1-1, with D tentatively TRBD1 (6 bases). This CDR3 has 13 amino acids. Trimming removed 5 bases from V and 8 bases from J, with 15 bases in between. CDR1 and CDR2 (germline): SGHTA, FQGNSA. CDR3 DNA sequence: TGTGCCAGCAGCAAAGTCAGGGGCCGCGAAGCTTTCTTT. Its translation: CASSKVRGREAFF.

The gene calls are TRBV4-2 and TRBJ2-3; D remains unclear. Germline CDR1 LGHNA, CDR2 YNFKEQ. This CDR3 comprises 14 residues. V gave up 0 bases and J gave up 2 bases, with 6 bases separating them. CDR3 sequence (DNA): TGTGCCAGCAGCCAAGAGGGCTACACAGATACGCAGTATTTT. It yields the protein CASSQEGYTDTQYF.

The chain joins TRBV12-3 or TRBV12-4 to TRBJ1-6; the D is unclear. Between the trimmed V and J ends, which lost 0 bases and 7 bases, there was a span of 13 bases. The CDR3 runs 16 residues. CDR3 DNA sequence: TGTGCCAGCAGTTTAGCCGACTTGGTTAACAATTCACCCCTCCACTTT. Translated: CASSLADLVNNSPLHF.

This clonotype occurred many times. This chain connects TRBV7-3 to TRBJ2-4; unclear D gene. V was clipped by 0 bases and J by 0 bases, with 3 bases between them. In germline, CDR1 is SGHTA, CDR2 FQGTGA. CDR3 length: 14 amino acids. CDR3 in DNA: TGTGCCAGCAGCTTAACCCTAGCCAAAAACATTCAGTACTTC. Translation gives CASSLTLAKNIQYF.

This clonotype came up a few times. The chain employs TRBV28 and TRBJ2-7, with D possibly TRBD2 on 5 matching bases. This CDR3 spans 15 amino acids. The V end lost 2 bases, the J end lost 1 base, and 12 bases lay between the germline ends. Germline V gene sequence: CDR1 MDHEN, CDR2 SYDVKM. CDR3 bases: TGTGCCAGCAGTTTACCGGGGAGAAGGTCCTACGAGCAGTACTTC. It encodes CASSLPGRRSYEQYF. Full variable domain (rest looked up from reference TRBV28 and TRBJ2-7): DVKVTQSSRYLVKRTGEKVFLECVQDMDHENMFWYRQDPGLGLRLIYFSYDVKMKEKGDIPEGYSVSREKKERFSLILESASTNQTSMYLCASSLPGRRSYEQYFGPGTRLTVT.

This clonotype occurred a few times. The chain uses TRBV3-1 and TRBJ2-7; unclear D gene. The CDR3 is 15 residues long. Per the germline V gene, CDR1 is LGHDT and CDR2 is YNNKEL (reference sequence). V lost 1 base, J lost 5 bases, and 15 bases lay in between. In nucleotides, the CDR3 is TGTGCCAGCAGCCAAGCCGGTTCTGACCCCGACGAGCAGTACTTC. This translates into CASSQAGSDPDEQYF.

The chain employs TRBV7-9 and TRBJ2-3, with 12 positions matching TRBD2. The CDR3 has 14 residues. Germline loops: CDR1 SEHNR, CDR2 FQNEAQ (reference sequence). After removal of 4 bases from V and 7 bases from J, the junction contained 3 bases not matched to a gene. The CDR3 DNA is TGTGCCAGCAGCTGGACTAGCGGGGAGAATACGCAGTATTTT. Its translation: CASSWTSGENTQYF.

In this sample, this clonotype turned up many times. The CDR3 protein is CASSPKTRSSSYEQYV. For the CDR3, the DNA is TGTGCCAGCTCACCAAAGACGCGATCAAGCTCCTACGAGCAGTACGTC. The rearrangement links TRBV18 to TRBJ2-7; D uncertain. Trimming removed 2 bases from V and 0 bases from J, with 14 bases in between. Germline-derived CDR1 and CDR2 are KGHSH and LQKENI. CDR3 size: 16 residues.

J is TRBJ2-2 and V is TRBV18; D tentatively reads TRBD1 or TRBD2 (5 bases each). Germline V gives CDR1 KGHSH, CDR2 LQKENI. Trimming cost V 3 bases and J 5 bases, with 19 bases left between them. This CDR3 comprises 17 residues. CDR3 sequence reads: CASSPSREGRRTGELFF. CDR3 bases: TGTGCCAGCTCACCCTCCCGTGAGGGGCGCCGGACCGGGGAGCTGTTTTTT.

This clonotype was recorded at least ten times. As DNA, the CDR3 is TGTGCCAGCAGCCCCGTAGTAGCGCACGCAGATACGCAGTATTTT. Protein product: CASSPVVAHADTQYF. The V and J genes are TRBV3-1 and TRBJ2-3, with D perhaps matching TRBD2 (5 bases). CDR1 is LGHDT and CDR2 is YNNKEL in the germline V gene (reference sequence). The CDR3 covers 15 residues. V was cut by 4 bases and J by 4 bases, with 15 bases left in between.

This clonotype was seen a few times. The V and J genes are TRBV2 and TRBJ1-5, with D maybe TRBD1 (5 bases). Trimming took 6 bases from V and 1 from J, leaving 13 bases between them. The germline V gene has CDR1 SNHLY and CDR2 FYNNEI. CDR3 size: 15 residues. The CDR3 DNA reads TGTGCCAGCAGGATCGGGGGTCGGAGCAATCAGCCCCAGCATTTT. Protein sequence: CASRIGGRSNQPQHF.

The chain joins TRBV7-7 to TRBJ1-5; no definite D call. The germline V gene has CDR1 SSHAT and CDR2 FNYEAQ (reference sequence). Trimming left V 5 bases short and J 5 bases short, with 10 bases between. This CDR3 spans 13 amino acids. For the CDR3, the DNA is TGTGCCAGCAGCAAAAGTATCGATCAGCCCCAGCATTTT. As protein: CASSKSIDQPQHF.

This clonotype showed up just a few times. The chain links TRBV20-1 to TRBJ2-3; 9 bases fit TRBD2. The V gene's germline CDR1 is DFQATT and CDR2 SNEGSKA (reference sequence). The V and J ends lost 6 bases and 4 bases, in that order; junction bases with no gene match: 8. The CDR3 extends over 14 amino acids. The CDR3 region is CSARGGADPDTQYF. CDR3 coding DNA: TGCAGTGCCCGCGGGGGGGCGGACCCAGATACGCAGTATTTT.

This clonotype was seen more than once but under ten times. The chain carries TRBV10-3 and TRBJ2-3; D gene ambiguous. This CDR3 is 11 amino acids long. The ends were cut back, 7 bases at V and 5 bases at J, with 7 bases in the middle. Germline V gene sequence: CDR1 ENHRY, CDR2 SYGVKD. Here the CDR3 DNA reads TGTGCCATCAATCGAGGAGATACGCAGTATTTT. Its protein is CAINRGDTQYF.

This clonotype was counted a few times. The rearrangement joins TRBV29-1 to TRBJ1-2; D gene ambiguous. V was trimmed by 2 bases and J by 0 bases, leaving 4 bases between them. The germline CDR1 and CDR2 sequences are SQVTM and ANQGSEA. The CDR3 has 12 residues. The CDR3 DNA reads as TGCAGCGTTGAAATTCCTAACTATGGCTACACCTTC. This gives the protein CSVEIPNYGYTF.

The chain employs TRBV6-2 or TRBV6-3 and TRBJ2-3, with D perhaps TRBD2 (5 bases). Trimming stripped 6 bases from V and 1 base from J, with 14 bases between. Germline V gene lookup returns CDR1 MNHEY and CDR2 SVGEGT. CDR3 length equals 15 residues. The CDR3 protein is CASRRPGTRTDTQYF. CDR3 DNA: TGTGCCAGCAGACGACCGGGAACCCGCACAGATACGCAGTATTTT.

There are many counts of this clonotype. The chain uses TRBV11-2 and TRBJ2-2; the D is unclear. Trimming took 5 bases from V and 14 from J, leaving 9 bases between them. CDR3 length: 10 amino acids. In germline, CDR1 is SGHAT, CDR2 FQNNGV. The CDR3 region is CASSRAELFF. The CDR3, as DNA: TGTGCCAGCAGCCGCGCGGAACTGTTTTTT.

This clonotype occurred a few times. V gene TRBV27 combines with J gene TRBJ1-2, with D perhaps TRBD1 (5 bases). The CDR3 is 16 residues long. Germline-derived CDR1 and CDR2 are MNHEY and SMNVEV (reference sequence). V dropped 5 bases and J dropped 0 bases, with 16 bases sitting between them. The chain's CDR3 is CASSPLGPGANYGYTF. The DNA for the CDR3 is TGTGCCAGCAGTCCATTGGGACCGGGAGCTAACTATGGCTACACCTTC.

The CDR3 nucleotides are TGTGCCAGCAGTCTAAAAGGAGGGATTTCCTACGAGCAGTACTTC. It is translated as CASSLKGGISYEQYF. This sequence joins TRBV27 and TRBJ2-7, with a weak D call TRBD2 (6 bases). The length of the CDR3 is 15 residues. The V gene's germline CDR1 is MNHEY and CDR2 SMNVEV (reference sequence). The germline V and J ends were trimmed by 5 bases and 1 base, with 15 bases remaining between them.

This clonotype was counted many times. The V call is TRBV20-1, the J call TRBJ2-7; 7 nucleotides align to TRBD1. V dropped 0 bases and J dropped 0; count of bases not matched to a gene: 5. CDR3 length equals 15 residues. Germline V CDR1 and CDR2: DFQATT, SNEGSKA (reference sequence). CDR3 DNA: TGCAGTGCTAGAGATCCGACAGGGCGCTCCTACGAGCAGTACTTC. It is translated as CSARDPTGRSYEQYF.

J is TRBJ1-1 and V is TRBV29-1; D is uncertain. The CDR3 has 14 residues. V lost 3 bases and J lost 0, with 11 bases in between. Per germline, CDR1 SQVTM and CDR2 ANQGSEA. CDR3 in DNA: TGCAGCGTTGACCGGGCCCCCCTGAACACTGAAGCTTTCTTT. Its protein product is CSVDRAPLNTEAFF.